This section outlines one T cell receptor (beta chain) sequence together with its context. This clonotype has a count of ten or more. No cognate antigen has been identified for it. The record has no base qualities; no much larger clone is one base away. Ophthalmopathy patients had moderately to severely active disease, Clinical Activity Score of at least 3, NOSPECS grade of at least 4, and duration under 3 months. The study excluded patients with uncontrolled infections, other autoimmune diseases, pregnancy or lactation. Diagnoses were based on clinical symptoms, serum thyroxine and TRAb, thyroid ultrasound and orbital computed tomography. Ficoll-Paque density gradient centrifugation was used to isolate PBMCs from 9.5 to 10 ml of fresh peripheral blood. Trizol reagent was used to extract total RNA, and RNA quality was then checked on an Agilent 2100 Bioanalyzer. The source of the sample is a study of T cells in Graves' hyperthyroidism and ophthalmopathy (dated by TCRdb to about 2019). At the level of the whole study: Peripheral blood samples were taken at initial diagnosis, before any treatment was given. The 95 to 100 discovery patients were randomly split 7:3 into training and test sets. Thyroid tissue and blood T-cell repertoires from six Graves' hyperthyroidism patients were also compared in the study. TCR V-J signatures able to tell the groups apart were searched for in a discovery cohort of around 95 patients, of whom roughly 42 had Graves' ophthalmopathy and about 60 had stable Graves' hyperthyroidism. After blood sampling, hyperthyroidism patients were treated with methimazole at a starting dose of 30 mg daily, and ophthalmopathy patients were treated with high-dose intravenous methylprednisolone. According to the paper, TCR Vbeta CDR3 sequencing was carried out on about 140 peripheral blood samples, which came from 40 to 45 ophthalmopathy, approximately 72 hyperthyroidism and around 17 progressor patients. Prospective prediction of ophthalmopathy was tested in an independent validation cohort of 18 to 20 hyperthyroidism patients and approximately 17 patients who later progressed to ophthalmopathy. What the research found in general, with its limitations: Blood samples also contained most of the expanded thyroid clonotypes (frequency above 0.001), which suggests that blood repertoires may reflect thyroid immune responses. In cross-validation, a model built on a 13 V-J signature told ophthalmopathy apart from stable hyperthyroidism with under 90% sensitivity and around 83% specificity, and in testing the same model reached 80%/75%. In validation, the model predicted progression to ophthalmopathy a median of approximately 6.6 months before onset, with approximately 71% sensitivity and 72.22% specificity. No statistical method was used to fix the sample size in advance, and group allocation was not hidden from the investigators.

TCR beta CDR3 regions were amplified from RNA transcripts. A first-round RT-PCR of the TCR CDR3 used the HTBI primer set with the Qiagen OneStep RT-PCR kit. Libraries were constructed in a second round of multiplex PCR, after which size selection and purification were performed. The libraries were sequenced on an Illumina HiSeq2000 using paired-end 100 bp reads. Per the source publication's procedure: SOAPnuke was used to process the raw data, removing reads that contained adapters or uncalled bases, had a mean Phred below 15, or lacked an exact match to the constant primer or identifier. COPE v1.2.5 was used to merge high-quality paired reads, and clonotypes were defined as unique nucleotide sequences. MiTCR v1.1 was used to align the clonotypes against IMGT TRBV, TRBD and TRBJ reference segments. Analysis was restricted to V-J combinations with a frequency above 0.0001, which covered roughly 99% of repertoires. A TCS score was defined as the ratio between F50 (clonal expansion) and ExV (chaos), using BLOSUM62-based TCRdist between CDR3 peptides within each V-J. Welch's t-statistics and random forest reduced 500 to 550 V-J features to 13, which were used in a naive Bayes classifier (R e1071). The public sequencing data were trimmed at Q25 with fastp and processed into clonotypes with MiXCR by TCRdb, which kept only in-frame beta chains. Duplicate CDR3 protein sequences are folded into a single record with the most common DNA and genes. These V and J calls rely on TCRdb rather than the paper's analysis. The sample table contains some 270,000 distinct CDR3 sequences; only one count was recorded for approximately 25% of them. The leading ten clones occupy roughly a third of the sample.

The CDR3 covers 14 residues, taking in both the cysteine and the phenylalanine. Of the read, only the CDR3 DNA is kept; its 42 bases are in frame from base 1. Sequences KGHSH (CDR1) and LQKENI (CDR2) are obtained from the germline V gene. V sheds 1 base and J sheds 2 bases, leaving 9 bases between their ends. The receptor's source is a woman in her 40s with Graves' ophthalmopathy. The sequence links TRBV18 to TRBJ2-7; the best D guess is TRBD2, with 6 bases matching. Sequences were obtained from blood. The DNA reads TGTGCCAGCTCACCACTAGCGGACCCCTACGAGCAGTACTTC. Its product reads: CASSPLADPYEQYF.